The following is a T cell receptor beta chain sequence with its context. The record originates from a study of blood T cell repertoires in COVID-19. Study overall: From T cells, B-cell-depleted T cells, or PBMCs came the material, which was cDNA or gDNA.

Generated by immunoSEQ multiplex PCR, the TCRdb table keeps only in-frame clones and is missing some. The sample lists 90,000 or so clones; around 88% were seen once. The Seattle patients joined while their infection was active and were tracked longitudinally afterward. The receptor was isolated from a woman aged 55-69 years with COVID-19, enrolled during active disease. The sequencing input was peripheral blood.

The CDR3 nucleotides read TGTGCCAGCAGCCCCCCCCGCGCTAGCGGCCGCGGGGATGAGCAGTTCTTC. This encodes CASSPPRASGRGDEQFF. The gene calls are TRBV4-2 and TRBJ2-1, with 7 positions matching TRBD2. The trim removed 4 bases at V and 8 bases at J, leaving 17 bases unmatched. Germline CDR1 reads LGHNA; CDR2 reads YNFKEQ. The CDR3 extends over 17 amino acids.